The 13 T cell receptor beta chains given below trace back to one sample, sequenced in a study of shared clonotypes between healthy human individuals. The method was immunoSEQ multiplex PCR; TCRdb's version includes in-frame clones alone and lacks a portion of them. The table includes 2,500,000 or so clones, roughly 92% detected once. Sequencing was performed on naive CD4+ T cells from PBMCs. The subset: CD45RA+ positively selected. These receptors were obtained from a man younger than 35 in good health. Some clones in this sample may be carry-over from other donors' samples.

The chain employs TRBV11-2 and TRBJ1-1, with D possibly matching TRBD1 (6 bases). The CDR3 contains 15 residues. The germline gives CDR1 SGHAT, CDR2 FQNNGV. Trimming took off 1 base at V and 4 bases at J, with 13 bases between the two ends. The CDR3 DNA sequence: TGTGCCAGCAGCTTAGTTTGGGGGGCAGGCACTGAAGCTTTCTTT. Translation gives CASSLVWGAGTEAFF.

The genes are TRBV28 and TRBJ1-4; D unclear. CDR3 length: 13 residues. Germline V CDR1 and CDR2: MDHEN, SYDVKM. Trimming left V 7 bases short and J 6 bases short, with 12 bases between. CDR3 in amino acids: CASTQQGDEKLFF. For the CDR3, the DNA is TGTGCCAGCACCCAACAAGGAGATGAAAAACTGTTTTTT.

The CDR3 nucleotides read TGTGCCAGCAGCCCGGGACTAGCGGGGGACCAAGAGACCCAGTACTTC. The encoded protein is CASSPGLAGDQETQYF. V gene TRBV7-2 combines with J gene TRBJ2-5; TRBD2 agrees at 14 bases. Germline CDR1 reads SGHTA; CDR2 reads FQGNSA. V lost 5 bases to trimming and J lost 0 bases; unmatched junction nucleotides: 2. This CDR3 has 16 amino acids. The whole variable domain, remainder taken from reference TRBV7-2 and TRBJ2-5, is GAGVSQSPSNKVTEKGKDVELRCDPISGHTALYWYRQSLGQGLEFLIYFQGNSAPDKSGLPSDRFSAERTGGSVSTLTIQRTQQEDSAVYLCASSPGLAGDQETQYFGPGTRLLVL.

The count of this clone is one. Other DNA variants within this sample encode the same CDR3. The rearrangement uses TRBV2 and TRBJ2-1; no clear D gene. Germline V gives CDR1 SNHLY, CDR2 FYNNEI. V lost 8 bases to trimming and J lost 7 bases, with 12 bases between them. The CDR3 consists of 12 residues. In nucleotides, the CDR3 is TGTGCCAGCTCGGAAGGATGGAATGAGCAGTTCTTC. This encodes CASSEGWNEQFF.

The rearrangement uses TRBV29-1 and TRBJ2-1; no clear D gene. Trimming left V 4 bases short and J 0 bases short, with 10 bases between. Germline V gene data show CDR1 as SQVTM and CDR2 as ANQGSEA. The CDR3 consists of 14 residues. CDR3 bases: TGCAGCGTTGTTGACGATAGCTCCTACAATGAGCAGTTCTTC. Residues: CSVVDDSSYNEQFF.

The CDR3 reads CASSLSCALVGRDRVAYEQYF. DNA of the CDR3: TGTGCCAGCAGCTTAAGTTGTGCGTTGGTAGGCCGGGACAGGGTCGCCTACGAGCAGTACTTC. This chain links TRBV7-3 with TRBJ2-7, with 9 nucleotides matching TRBD1. Germline CDR1 is SGHTA and CDR2 is FQGTGA. The CDR3 runs to 21 residues. The V and J ends lost 1 base and 2 bases, in that order; junction bases with no gene match: 21.

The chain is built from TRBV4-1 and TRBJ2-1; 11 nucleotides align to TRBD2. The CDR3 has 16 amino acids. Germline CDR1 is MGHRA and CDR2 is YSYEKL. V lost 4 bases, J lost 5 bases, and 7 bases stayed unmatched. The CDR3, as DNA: TGCGCCAGCAGCCGGGGGGAGGGACTAGCGGACAATGAGCAGTTCTTC. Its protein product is CASSRGEGLADNEQFF.

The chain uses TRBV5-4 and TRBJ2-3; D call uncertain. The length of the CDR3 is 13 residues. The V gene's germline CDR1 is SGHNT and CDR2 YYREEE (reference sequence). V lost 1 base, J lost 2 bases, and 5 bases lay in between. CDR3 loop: CASSLQDTDTQYF. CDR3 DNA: TGTGCCAGCAGCTTGCAGGACACAGATACGCAGTATTTT.

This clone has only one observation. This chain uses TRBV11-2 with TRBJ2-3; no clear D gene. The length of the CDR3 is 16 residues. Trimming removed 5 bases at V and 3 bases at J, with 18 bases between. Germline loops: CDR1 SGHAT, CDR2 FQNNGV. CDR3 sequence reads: CASSPPRLSRTDTQYF. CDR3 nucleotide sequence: TGTGCCAGCAGCCCCCCCAGACTCAGCCGGACAGATACGCAGTATTTT.

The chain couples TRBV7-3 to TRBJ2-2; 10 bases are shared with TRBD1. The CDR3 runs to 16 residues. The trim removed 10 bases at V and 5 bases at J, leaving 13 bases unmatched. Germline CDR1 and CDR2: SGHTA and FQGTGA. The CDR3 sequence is CATRAQGTGETGELFF. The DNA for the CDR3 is TGTGCCACCCGGGCCCAGGGGACAGGGGAAACCGGGGAGCTGTTTTTT.

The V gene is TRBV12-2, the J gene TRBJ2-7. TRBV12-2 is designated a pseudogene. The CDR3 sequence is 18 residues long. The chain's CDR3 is CASRLRDGPHNRNYEQYF. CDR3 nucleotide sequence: TGTGCAAGTCGCTTAAGGGACGGACCGCACAACCGAAACTACGAGCAGTACTTC.

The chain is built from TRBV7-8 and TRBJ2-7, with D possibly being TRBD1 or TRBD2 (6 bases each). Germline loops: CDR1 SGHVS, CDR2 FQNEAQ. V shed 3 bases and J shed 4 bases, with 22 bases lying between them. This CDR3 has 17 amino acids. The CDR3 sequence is CASSFGFRAGDFYEQYF. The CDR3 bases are TGTGCCAGCAGCTTCGGTTTTAGGGCAGGGGACTTTTACGAGCAGTACTTC. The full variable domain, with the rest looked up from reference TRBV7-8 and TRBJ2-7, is GAGVSQSPRYKVAKRGQDVALRCDPISGHVSLFWYQQALGQGPEFLTYFQNEAQLDKSGLPSDRFFAERPEGSVSTLKIQRTQQEDSAVYLCASSFGFRAGDFYEQYFGPGTRLTVT.

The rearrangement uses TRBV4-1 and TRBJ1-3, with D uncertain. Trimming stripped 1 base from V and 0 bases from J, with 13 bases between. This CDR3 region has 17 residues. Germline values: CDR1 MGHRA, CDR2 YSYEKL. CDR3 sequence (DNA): TGCGCCAGCAGCCAAGGGTCGGGTTTTACCTCTGGAAACACCATATATTTT. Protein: CASSQGSGFTSGNTIYF.